A single sample gave rise to the 14 T cell receptor beta chains below, sequenced in a study of cytomegalovirus exposure and HLA in healthy donors. TCRdb's table, derived via immunoSEQ multiplex PCR, lists solely in-frame clones and lacks some. There are roughly 140,000 clones in the sample; about 88% occur only once, and roughly 9.4% lies in the top ten. Material for sequencing was PBMCs. These receptors were taken from a man aged 18 to 29 in good health and CMV-seropositive.

This chain uses TRBV7-3 with TRBJ2-5, with TRBD2 as a possible D gene (6 bases). V was clipped by 5 bases and J by 1 base, with 17 bases between them. This CDR3 has 16 amino acids. Germline V gene sequence: CDR1 SGHTA, CDR2 FQGTGA. CDR3 in DNA: TGTGCCAGCAGCCGTCTTAGCCCGGGAGTCCAAGAGACCCAGTACTTC. Residues: CASSRLSPGVQETQYF.

This sequence joins TRBV10-3 and TRBJ2-3, with D perhaps matching TRBD2 (5 bases). Deletions cut 4 bases from V and 0 bases from J, with 8 bases between. The CDR3 is 14 residues long. Germline values: CDR1 ENHRY, CDR2 SYGVKD. DNA of the CDR3: TGTGCCATCAGTGCCCTAGCTAGCACAGATACGCAGTATTTT. Translation: CAISALASTDTQYF.

V gene TRBV6-5 combines with J gene TRBJ1-2; TRBD1 aligns across 7 bases. Unmatched junction bases numbered 5, after V lost 2 bases and J lost 5 bases. The CDR3 length is 14 residues. CDR1 and CDR2 from the germline V gene are MNHEY and SVGAGI. Written as DNA, the CDR3 is TGTGCCAGCAGTTACCTGGGACAGCTGTATGGCTACACCTTC. Its protein product is CASSYLGQLYGYTF.

This chain uses TRBV5-8 with TRBJ1-2; perhaps TRBD1 as D (5 bases). CDR3 length: 13 residues. The V end was cut by 3 bases, the J end by 4 bases, with 10 bases between. The germline CDR1 and CDR2 sequences are SGHTS and YDEGEE. The CDR3 DNA reads TGTGCCAGCAGCTGGACATCCTCCTATGGCTACACCTTC. Translation: CASSWTSSYGYTF.

The chain joins TRBV13 to TRBJ2-1; 9 bases fit TRBD2. The CDR3 has 16 amino acids. The trim removed 5 bases at V and 7 bases at J, leaving 12 bases unmatched. The germline V gene encodes CDR1 PRHDT and CDR2 FYEKMQ (reference sequence). CDR3 residues: CASSPLAGGPSNEQFF. The CDR3 region has the DNA TGTGCCAGCAGCCCCTTGGCGGGGGGGCCCTCTAATGAGCAGTTCTTC.

The V gene is TRBV5-6, the J gene TRBJ1-1; TRBD1 matches at 7 bases. Germline CDR1 reads SGHDT; CDR2 reads YYEEEE. Trimming took 3 bases from V and 2 from J; bases not matched to a gene: 4. The CDR3 spans 14 residues. The CDR3 reads CASSWDRINTEAFF. CDR3 bases: TGTGCCAGCAGCTGGGACAGAATAAACACTGAAGCTTTCTTT.

V usage is TRBV6-6 and J usage is TRBJ2-5; 10 nucleotides match TRBD2. This CDR3 spans 15 amino acids. From germline, CDR1 is MNHNY and CDR2 SVGAGI (reference sequence). V shed 5 bases, J shed 5 bases, and the junction held 8 bases outside the gene matches. The CDR3 sequence is CASSRSGGFSETQYF. In DNA form, the CDR3 reads TGTGCCAGCAGTCGTAGCGGGGGGTTTAGTGAGACCCAGTACTTC.

This chain connects TRBV6-4 to TRBJ2-2; D may be TRBD2 (6 bases). Germline-derived CDR1 and CDR2 are MRHNA and SNTAGT. This CDR3 is 15 amino acids long. Trimming took 6 bases from V and 0 from J, leaving 11 bases between them. CDR3 protein: CASREGSANTGELFF. The DNA of the CDR3 is TGTGCCAGCAGGGAGGGCAGCGCGAACACCGGGGAGCTGTTTTTT.

This chain joins TRBV9 and TRBJ2-5; TRBD2 aligns across 9 bases. Trimming removed 4 bases from V and 5 bases from J; junction bases left unmatched: 15. The CDR3 extends over 17 amino acids. The germline V gene encodes CDR1 SGDLS and CDR2 YYNGEE. Here the CDR3 DNA reads TGTGCCAGCAGCCTCCCGACGCCCAGCGGGGGGAAGGAGACCCAGTACTTC. Protein product: CASSLPTPSGGKETQYF.

The sample holds a few counts of this clone. The chain links TRBV7-8 to TRBJ2-7; TRBD1 matches 8 bases. The CDR3 runs 15 residues. V was pared by 4 bases and J by 5 bases, with 10 bases of the junction left unmatched. Germline V CDR1 and CDR2: SGHVS, FQNEAQ. The CDR3 sequence: CASSSPRDRSNEQYF. The DNA for the CDR3 is TGTGCCAGCAGCTCGCCCCGGGACAGGTCCAACGAGCAGTACTTC.

The chain combines TRBV11-2 with TRBJ2-5, with 9 nucleotides matching TRBD2. The CDR3 runs 14 residues. V was clipped by 6 bases and J by 2 bases; unmatched bases: 4. CDR1 SGHAT and CDR2 FQNNGV come from the germline V gene. CDR3 nucleotide sequence: TGTGCCAGCAGTTCGACTAGCGGACAAGAGACCCAGTACTTC. Its translation: CASSSTSGQETQYF.

This chain links TRBV9 with TRBJ2-2; 8 nucleotides match TRBD1. Germline-derived CDR1 and CDR2 are SGDLS and YYNGEE. This CDR3 has 15 residues. V gave up 4 bases and J gave up 3 bases; unmatched junction bases: 5. The chain's CDR3 is CASSPGTGYTGELFF. The CDR3 bases are TGTGCCAGCAGCCCCGGGACAGGTTACACCGGGGAGCTGTTTTTT.

The V call is TRBV5-1, the J call TRBJ1-1, with D uncertain. Trimming took off 0 bases at V and 0 bases at J, with 6 bases between the two ends. The CDR3 runs to 14 residues. Germline CDR1 and CDR2: SGHRS and YFSETQ. The CDR3 nucleotides are TGCGCCAGCAGCTTGGGCCAGGTGAACACTGAAGCTTTCTTT. Its translation is CASSLGQVNTEAFF.

This clone has a single count. The chain has TRBV7-8 and TRBJ2-1; 10 bases map to TRBD2. The CDR3 consists of 16 residues. The ends lost 3 bases at V and 4 bases at J; junction bases unmatched: 6. In germline, CDR1 is SGHVS, CDR2 FQNEAQ. The CDR3 sequence: CASSLIRTSGYNEQFF. The DNA for the CDR3 is TGTGCCAGCAGCTTGATAAGGACTAGCGGATACAATGAGCAGTTCTTC.